The source of this T cell receptor beta chain is a study of CD8+ T cells in alopecia areata. Findings of the study overall: More clonal than normal scalp was lesional scalp, particularly alopecia totalis/universalis.

Extracted RNA was reverse transcribed, and the resulting cDNA served as sequencing template. Data came from immunoSEQ multiplex PCR; TCRdb stores just in-frame clones and leaves some out. The sample has 120,000 or so clones, around 45% seen once. Individuals with alopecia areata gave both lesional scalp punch biopsies and peripheral blood for collection. As for this clone: Its specificity is unknown.

Germline V gene lookup returns CDR1 GTSNPN and CDR2 SVGIG (reference sequence). V shed 8 bases and J shed 12 bases, with 17 bases lying between them. This CDR3 contains 11 residues. This sequence originates from a human donor with alopecia areata. J is TRBJ2-1 and V is TRBV30, with TRBD2 as a possible D gene (5 bases). The source material was NKG2D-low CD8+ T cells sorted from blood. The CDR3 bases are TGTGCCCTGGGCGGGCCCGAGGGGCAGTTCTTC. The encoded protein is CALGGPEGQFF.